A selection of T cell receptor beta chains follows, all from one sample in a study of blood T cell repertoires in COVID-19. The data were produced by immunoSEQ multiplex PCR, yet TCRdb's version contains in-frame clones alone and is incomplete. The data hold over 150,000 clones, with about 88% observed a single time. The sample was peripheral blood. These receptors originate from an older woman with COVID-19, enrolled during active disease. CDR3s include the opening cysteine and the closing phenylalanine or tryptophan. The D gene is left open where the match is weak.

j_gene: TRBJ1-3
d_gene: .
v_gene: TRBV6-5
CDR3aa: CASSPGVSGNTIYF
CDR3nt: TGTGCCAGCAGTCCAGGTGTCTCTGGAAACACCATATATTTT

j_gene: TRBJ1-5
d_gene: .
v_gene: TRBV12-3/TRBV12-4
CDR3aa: CASSLNYQPQHF
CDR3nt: TGTGCCAGCAGTTTAAACTATCAGCCCCAGCATTTT

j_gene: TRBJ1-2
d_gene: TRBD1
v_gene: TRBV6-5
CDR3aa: CASRPTGDRGYTF
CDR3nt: TGTGCCAGCAGACCGACAGGGGATCGGGGCTACACCTTC

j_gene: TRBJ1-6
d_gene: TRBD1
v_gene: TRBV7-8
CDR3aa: CASSSTGALNNSPLHF
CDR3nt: TGTGCCAGCAGCTCCACAGGGGCCCTTAATAATTCACCCCTCCACTTT

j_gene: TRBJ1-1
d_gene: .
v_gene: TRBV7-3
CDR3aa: CASSLTAAEGGKAFF
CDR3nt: TGTGCCAGCAGCTTAACGGCGGCGGAAGGGGGAAAAGCTTTCTTT

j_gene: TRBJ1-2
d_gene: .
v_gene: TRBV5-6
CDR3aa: CASSLAVGFGYGYTF
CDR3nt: TGTGCCAGCAGCTTGGCCGTCGGGTTCGGCTATGGCTACACCTTC

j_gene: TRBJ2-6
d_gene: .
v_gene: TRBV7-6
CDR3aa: CASSPRQRSGANVLTF
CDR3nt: TGTGCCAGCAGCCCTCGACAGCGCTCTGGGGCCAACGTCCTGACTTTC

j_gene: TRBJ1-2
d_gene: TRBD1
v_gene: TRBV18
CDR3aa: CASSPLDRDGYTF
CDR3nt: TGTGCCAGCTCACCCCTGGACAGGGATGGCTACACCTTC

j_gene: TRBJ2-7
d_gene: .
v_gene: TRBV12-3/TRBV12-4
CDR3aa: CASSLGSSYEQYF
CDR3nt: TGTGCCAGCAGTTTAGGGAGCTCCTACGAGCAGTACTTC

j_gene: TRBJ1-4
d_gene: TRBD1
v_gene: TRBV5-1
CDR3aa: CASSLAGTGIEKLFF
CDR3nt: TGCGCCAGCAGCTTGGCGGGGACAGGGATTGAAAAACTGTTTTTT

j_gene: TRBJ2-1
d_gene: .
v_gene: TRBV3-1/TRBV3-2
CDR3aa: CASSQDQRSSYNEQFF
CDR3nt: TGTGCCAGCAGCCAAGATCAACGTAGTTCCTACAATGAGCAGTTCTTC

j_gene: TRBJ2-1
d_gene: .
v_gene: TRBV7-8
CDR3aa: CASSFTMQGAWGHDEQFF
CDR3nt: TGTGCCAGCAGCTTTACAATGCAAGGGGCGTGGGGACACGATGAGCAGTTCTTC

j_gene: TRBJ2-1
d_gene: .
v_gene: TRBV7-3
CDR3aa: CASSLHPKRQFF
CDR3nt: TGTGCCAGCAGCTTACACCCAAAGCGGCAGTTCTTC

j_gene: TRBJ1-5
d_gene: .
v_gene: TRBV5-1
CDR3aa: CASSLNGDSNQPQHF
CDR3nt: TGCGCCAGCAGCTTGAACGGAGATAGCAATCAGCCCCAGCATTTT

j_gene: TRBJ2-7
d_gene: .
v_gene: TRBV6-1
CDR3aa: CASRVTGTNFYEQYF
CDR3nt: TGTGCCAGCAGAGTTACCGGGACAAATTTTTACGAGCAGTACTTC

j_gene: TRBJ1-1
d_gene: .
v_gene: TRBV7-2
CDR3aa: CASSSSGGNTEAFF
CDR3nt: TGTGCCAGCAGCTCTTCCGGTGGGAACACTGAAGCTTTCTTT

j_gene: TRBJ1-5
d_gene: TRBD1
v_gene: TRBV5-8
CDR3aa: CASSWTGSGGQPQHF
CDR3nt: TGTGCCAGCAGCTGGACAGGGTCCGGCGGCCAGCCCCAGCATTTT

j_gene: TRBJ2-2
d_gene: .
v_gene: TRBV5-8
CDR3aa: CASSRGRGTNTGELFF
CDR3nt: TGTGCCAGCAGCCGCGGCCGGGGGACTAACACCGGGGAGCTGTTTTTT

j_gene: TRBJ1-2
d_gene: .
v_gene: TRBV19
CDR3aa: CASSIVGGTTGYTF
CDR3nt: TGTGCCAGTAGTATAGTGGGGGGAACTACCGGCTACACCTTC

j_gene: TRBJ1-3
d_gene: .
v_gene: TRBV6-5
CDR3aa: CASSYDLEPSGNTIYF
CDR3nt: TGTGCCAGCAGTTACGATCTGGAGCCCTCTGGAAACACCATATATTTT

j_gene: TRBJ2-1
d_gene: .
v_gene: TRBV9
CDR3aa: CASSGNENRGLSYNEQFF
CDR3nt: TGTGCCAGCAGCGGAAACGAAAACAGGGGACTCTCCTACAATGAGCAGTTCTTC

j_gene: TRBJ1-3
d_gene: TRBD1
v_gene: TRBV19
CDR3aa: CASSILPGTGYGNTIYF
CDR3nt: TGTGCCAGTAGTATTCTTCCGGGGACAGGGTACGGAAACACCATATATTTT

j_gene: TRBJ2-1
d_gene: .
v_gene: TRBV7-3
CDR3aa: CASSPGHEQFF
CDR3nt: TGTGCCAGCAGCCCCGGACACGAGCAGTTCTTC

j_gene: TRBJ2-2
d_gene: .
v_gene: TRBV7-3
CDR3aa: CASSLGQNTGELFF
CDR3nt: TGTGCCAGCAGCTTGGGGCAGAACACCGGGGAGCTGTTTTTT

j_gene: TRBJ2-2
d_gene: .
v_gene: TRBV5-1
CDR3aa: CASSLGPGTGELFF
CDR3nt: TGCGCCAGCAGCTTGGGACCGGGCACCGGGGAGCTGTTTTTT